Presented here are 14 T cell receptor beta chains from one specimen sequenced in a study of blood T cell repertoires in COVID-19. Repertoires were generated with immunoSEQ multiplex PCR, while TCRdb's copy carries only in-frame clones and drops some. The sample yields roughly 230,000 clones, approximately 83% seen once. The sequenced material came from peripheral blood. The receptors were gathered from a human donor in a cohort sampled during active COVID-19.

The J gene is TRBJ2-7, the V gene TRBV4-2, with D possibly TRBD2 on 6 matching bases. Deletions cut 4 bases from V and 6 bases from J, with 16 bases between. CDR1 and CDR2 from the germline V gene are LGHNA and YNFKEQ. CDR3 size: 14 residues. The CDR3 region is CASSPLGQEGEQYF. CDR3 coding DNA: TGTGCCAGCAGCCCATTAGGGCAGGAGGGCGAGCAGTACTTC.

V gene TRBV7-6 combines with J gene TRBJ2-2; TRBD2 matches 7 bases. CDR3 size: 17 residues. J gave up 5 bases and V 3 bases, and 12 bases lay outside the gene matches. Germline CDR1 reads SGHVS; CDR2 reads FNYEAQ. The CDR3 sequence is CASSFPPSGARTGELFF. As DNA, the CDR3 is TGTGCCAGCAGCTTTCCCCCGAGCGGGGCGAGGACCGGGGAGCTGTTTTTT.

This chain links TRBV5-1 with TRBJ2-5; the D is unclear. The CDR3 spans 13 residues. V lost 4 bases, J lost 3 bases, and 10 bases lay in between. Germline CDR1 is SGHRS and CDR2 is YFSETQ. CDR3 DNA: TGCGCCAGCAGCATTAGTGGAGAAGAGACCCAGTACTTC. This gives the protein CASSISGEETQYF.

The chain couples TRBV29-1 to TRBJ1-4, with TRBD1 as a possible D gene (5 bases). V lost 4 bases, J lost 3 bases, and 9 bases lay in between. Looked up from germline, CDR1 is SQVTM and CDR2 is ANQGSEA. The CDR3 has 13 amino acids. CDR3: CSVVRGANEKLFF. The CDR3 DNA sequence: TGCAGCGTTGTCCGGGGGGCTAATGAAAAACTGTTTTTT.

CDR3: CASSSTGDEQYF. The CDR3 nucleotides are TGTGCCAGCAGTTCTACCGGGGACGAGCAGTACTTC. The rearrangement uses TRBV28 and TRBJ2-7, with D perhaps TRBD2 (5 bases). With 4 bases removed from V and 5 bases from J, the gap between germline ends came to 9 bases. The CDR3 totals 12 residues. Germline CDR1 MDHEN, CDR2 SYDVKM.

This clone was seen repeatedly, ten times or more. This rearrangement joins TRBV3-1 (or the pseudogene TRBV3-2) to TRBJ1-3, with 7 positions matching TRBD1. CDR1 and CDR2 (germline): LGHDT, YNNKEL (reference sequence). Trimming took 1 base from V and 3 from J; bases not matched to a gene: 0. This CDR3 contains 14 residues. This chain's CDR3 is CASSQAGGGNTIYF. The CDR3 nucleotides are TGTGCCAGCAGCCAAGCAGGGGGTGGAAACACCATATATTTT.

This clone was detected once. The chain joins TRBV6-7 to TRBJ2-7; D may be TRBD2 (6 bases). TRBV6-7 is classed as an ORF, of uncertain function. V lost 7 bases and J 2 bases, leaving 18 bases between the germline ends. This CDR3 comprises 15 residues. CDR3 DNA: TGTGCCAGCACCCTCTGGAGGGATGCGCCCTACGAGCAGTACTTC. This gives the protein CASTLWRDAPYEQYF.

This chain uses TRBV5-1 with TRBJ2-1; TRBD2 agrees at 10 bases. The CDR3 covers 19 residues. The junction had 16 bases not matched to a gene; V was cut back by 0 bases and J by 7 bases. Germline lookup yields CDR1 SGHRS and CDR2 YFSETQ. The CDR3, as DNA: TGCGCCAGCAGCTTGGGGCAGGGGGCCCGTAGCGGGAGGTTGAATGAGCAGTTCTTC. It codes for CASSLGQGARSGRLNEQFF.

The gene calls are TRBV5-4 and TRBJ2-2, with D possibly TRBD1 on 6 matching bases. V was cut by 0 bases and J by 4 bases, with 10 bases left in between. CDR1 and CDR2 (germline): SGHNT, YYREEE (reference sequence). The CDR3 is 15 amino acids. This CDR3 is CASSLGQEATGELFF. CDR3 coding DNA: TGTGCCAGCAGCTTGGGACAGGAGGCCACCGGGGAGCTGTTTTTT.

This chain uses TRBV6-4 with TRBJ1-2, with D uncertain. The CDR3 spans 20 residues. Trimming took 0 bases from V and 1 from J, leaving 24 bases between them. In germline, CDR1 is MRHNA, CDR2 SNTAGT. The CDR3 nucleotides read TGTGCCAGCAGTGACTCGAATCTAATGGGAGGTCGAGAACTTAACTATGGCTACACCTTC. This translates into CASSDSNLMGGRELNYGYTF.

In this sample, this clone turned up a few times. The CDR3 loop reads CASSLGQSYEQYF. DNA for the CDR3: TGTGCCAGCAGCTTGGGACAGTCCTACGAGCAGTACTTC. The chain joins TRBV5-4 to TRBJ2-7; D may be TRBD1 (5 bases). Germline loops: CDR1 SGHNT, CDR2 YYREEE (reference sequence). V shed 0 bases and J shed 1 base, with 5 bases lying between them. The CDR3 consists of 13 residues.

The rearrangement links TRBV4-1 to TRBJ1-5; possible D gene TRBD1, 5 bases. V lost 1 base and J 2 bases, leaving 12 bases between the germline ends. The CDR3 consists of 16 residues. Germline V lookup: CDR1 MGHRA, CDR2 YSYEKL. The CDR3 here is CASSQGQTERNQPQHF. The CDR3 region has the DNA TGCGCCAGCAGCCAAGGACAGACAGAACGCAATCAGCCCCAGCATTTT.

This chain uses TRBV5-4 with TRBJ2-4; 7 bases map to TRBD1. J was trimmed by 7 bases and V by 1 base; bases with no gene match: 2. CDR1 is SGHNT and CDR2 is YYREEE in the germline V gene (reference sequence). The CDR3 is made up of 13 amino acids. The chain's CDR3 is CASSLTGVNIQYF. The CDR3 DNA sequence: TGTGCCAGCAGCTTGACAGGGGTTAACATTCAGTACTTC.

This chain uses TRBV19 with TRBJ1-5; D uncertain. V lost 2 bases to trimming and J lost 6 bases, with 11 bases between them. CDR3 length equals 14 residues. The germline CDR1 and CDR2 sequences are LNHDA and SQIVND (reference sequence). In DNA, the CDR3 is TGTGCCAGTAGTATAAGTGGGGAGAGTCAGCCCCAGCATTTT. Translated: CASSISGESQPQHF.